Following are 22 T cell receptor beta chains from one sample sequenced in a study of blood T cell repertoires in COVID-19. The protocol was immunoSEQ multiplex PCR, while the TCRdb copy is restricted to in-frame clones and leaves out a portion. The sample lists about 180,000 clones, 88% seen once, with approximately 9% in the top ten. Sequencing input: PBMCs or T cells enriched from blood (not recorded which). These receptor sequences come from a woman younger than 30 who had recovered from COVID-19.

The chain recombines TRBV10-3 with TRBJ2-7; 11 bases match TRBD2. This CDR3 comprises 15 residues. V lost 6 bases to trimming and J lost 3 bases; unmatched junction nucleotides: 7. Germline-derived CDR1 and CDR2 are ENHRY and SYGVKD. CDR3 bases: TGTGCCATCAGCCATACCGGGACTAGCGGCTACGAGCAGTACTTC. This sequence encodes CAISHTGTSGYEQYF.

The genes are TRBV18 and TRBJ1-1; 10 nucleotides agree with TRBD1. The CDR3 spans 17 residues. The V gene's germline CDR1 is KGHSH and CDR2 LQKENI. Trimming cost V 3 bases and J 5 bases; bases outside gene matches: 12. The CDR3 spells CASSPTPGQGYRTEAFF. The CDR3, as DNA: TGTGCCAGCTCACCCACACCGGGACAGGGGTACAGGACTGAAGCTTTCTTT.

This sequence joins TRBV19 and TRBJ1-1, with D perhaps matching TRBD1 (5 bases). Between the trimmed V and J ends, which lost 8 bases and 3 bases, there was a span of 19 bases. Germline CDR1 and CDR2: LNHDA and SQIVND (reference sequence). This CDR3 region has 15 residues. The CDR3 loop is CASLQGSSWDTEAFF. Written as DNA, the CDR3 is TGTGCCAGTCTCCAGGGCTCGTCGTGGGACACTGAAGCTTTCTTT.

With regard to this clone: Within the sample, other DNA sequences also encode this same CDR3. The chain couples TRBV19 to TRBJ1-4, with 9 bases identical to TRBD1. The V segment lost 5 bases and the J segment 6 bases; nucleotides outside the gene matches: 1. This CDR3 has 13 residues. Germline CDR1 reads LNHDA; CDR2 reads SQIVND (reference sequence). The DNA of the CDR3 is TGTGCCAGTAGTCGACAGGGGGATGAAAAACTGTTTTTT. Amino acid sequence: CASSRQGDEKLFF.

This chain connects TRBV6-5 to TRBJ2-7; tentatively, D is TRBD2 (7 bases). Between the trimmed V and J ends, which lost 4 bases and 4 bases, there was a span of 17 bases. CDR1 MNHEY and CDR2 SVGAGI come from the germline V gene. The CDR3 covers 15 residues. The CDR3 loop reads CASSSHKGGSYEQYF. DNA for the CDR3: TGTGCCAGCAGTTCCCACAAGGGGGGGTCTTACGAGCAGTACTTC.

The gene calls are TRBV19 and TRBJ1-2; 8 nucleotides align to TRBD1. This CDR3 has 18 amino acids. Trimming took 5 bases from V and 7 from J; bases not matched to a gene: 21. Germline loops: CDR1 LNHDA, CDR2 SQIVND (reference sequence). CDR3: CASSASGQGRGIFFGYTF. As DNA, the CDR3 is TGTGCCAGTAGTGCCTCCGGACAGGGCCGGGGGATATTTTTTGGCTACACCTTC.

The CDR3 sequence is CASSPGGASGELFF. CDR3 in DNA: TGTGCCAGCAGCCCAGGGGGCGCATCTGGGGAGCTGTTTTTT. V usage is TRBV5-6 and J usage is TRBJ2-2; 8 nucleotides line up with TRBD1. Germline lookup yields CDR1 SGHDT and CDR2 YYEEEE. The CDR3 has 14 residues. Trimming cost V 4 bases and J 8 bases; bases outside gene matches: 7.

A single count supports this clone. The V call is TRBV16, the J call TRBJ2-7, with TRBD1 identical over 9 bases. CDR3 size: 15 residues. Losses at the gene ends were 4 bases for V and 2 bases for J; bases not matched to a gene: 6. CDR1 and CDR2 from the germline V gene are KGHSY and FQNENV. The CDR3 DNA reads TGTGCCAGCAGCCTCTCCGGGACAGGGACCTACGAGCAGTACTTC. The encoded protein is CASSLSGTGTYEQYF.

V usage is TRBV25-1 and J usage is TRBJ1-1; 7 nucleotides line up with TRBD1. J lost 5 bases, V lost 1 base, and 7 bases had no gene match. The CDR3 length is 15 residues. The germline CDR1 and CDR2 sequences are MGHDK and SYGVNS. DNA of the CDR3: TGTGCCAGCAGTGAATTGTCAGGGGGAGAGACTGAAGCTTTCTTT. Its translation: CASSELSGGETEAFF.

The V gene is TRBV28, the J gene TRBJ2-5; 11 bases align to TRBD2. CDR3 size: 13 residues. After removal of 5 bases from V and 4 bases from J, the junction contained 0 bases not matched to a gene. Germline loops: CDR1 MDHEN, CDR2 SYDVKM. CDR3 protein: CASSGTSGETQYF. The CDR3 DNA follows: TGTGCCAGCAGTGGGACTAGCGGAGAGACCCAGTACTTC.

The DNA of the CDR3 is TGTGCCAGCAGTTTATCGTCTGGGGCCAACGTCCTGACTTTC. Protein: CASSLSSGANVLTF. The genes are TRBV6-2 or TRBV6-3 and TRBJ2-6; D gene unclear. The germline gives CDR1 MNHEY, CDR2 SVGEGT. The CDR3 consists of 14 residues. V lost 4 bases to trimming and J lost 1 base, with 5 bases between them.

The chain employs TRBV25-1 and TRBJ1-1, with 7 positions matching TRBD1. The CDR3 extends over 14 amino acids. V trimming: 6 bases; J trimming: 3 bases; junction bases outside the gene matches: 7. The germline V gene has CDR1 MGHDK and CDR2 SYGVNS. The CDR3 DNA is TGTGCCAGCAGGGGAACTACAGGGGACACTGAAGCTTTCTTT. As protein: CASRGTTGDTEAFF.

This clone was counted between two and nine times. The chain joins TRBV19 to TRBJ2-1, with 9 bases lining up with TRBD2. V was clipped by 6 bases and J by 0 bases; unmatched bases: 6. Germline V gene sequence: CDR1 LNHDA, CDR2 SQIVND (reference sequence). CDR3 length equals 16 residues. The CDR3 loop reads CASSPRAGGSYNEQFF. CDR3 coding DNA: TGTGCCAGTAGCCCCAGAGCGGGGGGCTCCTACAATGAGCAGTTCTTC.

CDR3 region: CASREQGVTGELFF. The DNA for the CDR3 is TGTGCCAGCAGGGAACAGGGTGTCACCGGGGAGCTGTTTTTT. The chain has TRBV27 and TRBJ2-2, with D maybe TRBD1 (6 bases). Trimming removed 6 bases from V and 4 bases from J, with 12 bases in between. The germline V gene has CDR1 MNHEY and CDR2 SMNVEV (reference sequence). This CDR3 region has 14 residues.

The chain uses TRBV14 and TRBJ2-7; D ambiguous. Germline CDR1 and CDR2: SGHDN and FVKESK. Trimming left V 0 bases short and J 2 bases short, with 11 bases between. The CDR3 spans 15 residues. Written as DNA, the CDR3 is TGTGCCAGCAGCCAAGATCTGGTACCAGCCTACGAGCAGTACTTC. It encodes CASSQDLVPAYEQYF.

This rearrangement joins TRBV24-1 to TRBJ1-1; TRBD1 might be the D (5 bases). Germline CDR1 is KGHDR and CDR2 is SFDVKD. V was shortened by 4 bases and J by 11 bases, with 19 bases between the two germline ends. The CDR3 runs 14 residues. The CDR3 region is CATSDPESGNRAFF. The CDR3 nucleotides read TGTGCCACCAGTGACCCCGAGTCAGGGAATAGGGCTTTCTTT.

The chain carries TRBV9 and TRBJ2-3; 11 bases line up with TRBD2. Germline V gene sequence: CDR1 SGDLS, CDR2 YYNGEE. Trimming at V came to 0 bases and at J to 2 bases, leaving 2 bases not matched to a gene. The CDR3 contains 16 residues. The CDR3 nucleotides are TGTGCCAGCAGCGTAGCGACTAGCGGGGCCACAGATACGCAGTATTTT. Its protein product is CASSVATSGATDTQYF.

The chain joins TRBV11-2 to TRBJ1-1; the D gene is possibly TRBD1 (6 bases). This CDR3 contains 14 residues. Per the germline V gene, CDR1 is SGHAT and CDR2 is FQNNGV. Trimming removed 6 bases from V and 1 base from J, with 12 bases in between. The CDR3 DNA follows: TGTGCCAGCAGTTCGAGGACAGCGAACACTGAAGCTTTCTTT. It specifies CASSSRTANTEAFF.

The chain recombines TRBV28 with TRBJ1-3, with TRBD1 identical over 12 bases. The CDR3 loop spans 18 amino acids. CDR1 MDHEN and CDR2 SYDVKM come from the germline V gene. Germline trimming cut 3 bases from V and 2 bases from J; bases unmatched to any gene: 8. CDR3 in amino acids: CASSFGDRGLEPGNTIYF. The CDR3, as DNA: TGTGCCAGCAGTTTTGGGGACAGGGGGCTCGAGCCTGGAAACACCATATATTTT.

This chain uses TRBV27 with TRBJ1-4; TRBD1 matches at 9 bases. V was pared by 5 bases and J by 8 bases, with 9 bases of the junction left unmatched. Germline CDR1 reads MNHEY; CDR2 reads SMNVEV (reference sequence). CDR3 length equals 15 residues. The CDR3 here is CASSTQQGAGEKLFF. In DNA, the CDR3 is TGTGCCAGCAGTACCCAACAGGGGGCGGGGGAAAAACTGTTTTTT.

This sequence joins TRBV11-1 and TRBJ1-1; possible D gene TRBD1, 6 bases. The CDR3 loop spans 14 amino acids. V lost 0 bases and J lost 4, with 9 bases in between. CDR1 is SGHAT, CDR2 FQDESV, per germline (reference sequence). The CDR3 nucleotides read TGTGCCAGCAGCTTAGCGGGAGGGGGCACTGAAGCTTTCTTT. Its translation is CASSLAGGGTEAFF.

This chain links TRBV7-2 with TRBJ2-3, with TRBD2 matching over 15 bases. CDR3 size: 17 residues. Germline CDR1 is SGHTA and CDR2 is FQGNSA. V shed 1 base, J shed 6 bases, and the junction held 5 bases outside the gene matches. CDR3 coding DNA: TGTGCCAGCAGCTTAGAGCGGACTAGCGGGGGGGCTGATACGCAGTATTTT. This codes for CASSLERTSGGADTQYF.